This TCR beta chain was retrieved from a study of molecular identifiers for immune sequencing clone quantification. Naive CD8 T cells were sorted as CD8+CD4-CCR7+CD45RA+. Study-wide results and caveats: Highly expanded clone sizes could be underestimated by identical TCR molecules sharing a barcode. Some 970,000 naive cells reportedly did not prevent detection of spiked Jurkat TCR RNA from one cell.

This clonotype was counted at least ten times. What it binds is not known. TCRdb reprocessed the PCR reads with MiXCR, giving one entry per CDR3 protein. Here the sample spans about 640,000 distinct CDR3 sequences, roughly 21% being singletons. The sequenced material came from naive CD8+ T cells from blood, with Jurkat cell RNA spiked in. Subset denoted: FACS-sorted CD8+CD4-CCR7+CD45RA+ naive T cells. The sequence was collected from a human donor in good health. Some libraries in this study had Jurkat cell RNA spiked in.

CDR3: CASSLLIENEQFF. The CDR3 region has the DNA TGTGCCAGCAGTTTATTGATTGAAAATGAGCAGTTCTTC. The chain has TRBV12-3 or TRBV12-4 and TRBJ2-1, with D hard to call. The CDR3 has 13 amino acids. Trimming took 2 bases from V and 7 from J, leaving 9 bases between them.